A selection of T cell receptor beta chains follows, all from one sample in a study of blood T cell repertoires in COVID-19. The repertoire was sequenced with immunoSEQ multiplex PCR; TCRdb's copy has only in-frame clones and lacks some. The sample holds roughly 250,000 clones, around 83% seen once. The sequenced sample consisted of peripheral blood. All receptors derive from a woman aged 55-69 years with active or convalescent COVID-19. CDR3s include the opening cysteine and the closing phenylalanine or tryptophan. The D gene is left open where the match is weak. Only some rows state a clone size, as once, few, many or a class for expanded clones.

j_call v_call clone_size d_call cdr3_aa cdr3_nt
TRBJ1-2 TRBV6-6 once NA CASTPGGGYGYTF TGTGCCAGCACCCCTGGCGGTGGCTATGGCTACACCTTC
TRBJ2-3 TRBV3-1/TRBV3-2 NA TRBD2 CASSLTVAGGGTDTQYF TGTGCCAGCAGCCTGACGGTAGCGGGGGGTGGCACAGATACGCAGTATTTT
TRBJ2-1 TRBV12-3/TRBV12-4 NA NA CASSFGVGGEQFF TGTGCCAGCAGTTTCGGGGTCGGGGGTGAGCAGTTCTTC
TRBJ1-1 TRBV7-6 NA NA CASASQTPNTEAFF TGTGCCAGCGCCTCGCAGACTCCTAACACTGAAGCTTTCTTT
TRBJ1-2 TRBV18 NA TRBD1 CASSRGQGDRYGYTF TGTGCCAGCTCACGAGGACAGGGGGATCGGTATGGCTACACCTTC
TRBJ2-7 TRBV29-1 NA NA CSAQEDSYEQYF TGCAGCGCCCAAGAGGACTCCTACGAGCAGTACTTC
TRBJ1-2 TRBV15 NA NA CATSRGGGDRIYGYTF TGTGCCACCAGCAGAGGCGGGGGGGACCGCATCTATGGCTACACCTTC
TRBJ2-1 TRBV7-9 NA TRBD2 CASSLELAGYNEQFF TGTGCCAGCAGCTTAGAACTAGCGGGGTACAATGAGCAGTTCTTC
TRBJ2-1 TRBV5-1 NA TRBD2 CASSFPGLAGGSSYNEQFF TGCGCCAGCAGCTTTCCGGGACTAGCGGGGGGCAGCTCCTACAATGAGCAGTTCTTC
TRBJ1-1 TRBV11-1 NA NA CASSLSYTEAFF TGTGCCAGCAGCTTAAGCTACACTGAAGCTTTCTTT
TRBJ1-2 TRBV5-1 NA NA CASSLAGNYGYTF TGCGCCAGCAGCTTGGCCGGGAACTATGGCTACACCTTC
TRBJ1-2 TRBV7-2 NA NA CASRLTGTKSYTF TGTGCCAGCAGGTTAACCGGGACAAAGAGCTACACCTTC
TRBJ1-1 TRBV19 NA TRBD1 CASSADRGYMNTEAFF TGTGCCAGTAGTGCGGACAGGGGATACATGAACACTGAAGCTTTCTTT
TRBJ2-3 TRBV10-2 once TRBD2 CASLLAGGPGDTQYF TGCGCCAGCCTTCTAGCGGGGGGGCCAGGGGATACGCAGTATTTT
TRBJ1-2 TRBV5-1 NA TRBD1 CASSPRQGEGGYTF TGCGCCAGCAGCCCCCGACAGGGAGAAGGCGGCTACACCTTC
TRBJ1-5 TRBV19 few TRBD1 CASSNRDRGYQPQHF TGTGCCAGTAGTAACAGGGACAGGGGTTATCAGCCCCAGCATTTT
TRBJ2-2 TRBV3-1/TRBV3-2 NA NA CASSQGLWTVQIGGELFF TGTGCCAGCAGCCAAGGATTGTGGACAGTGCAAATAGGCGGGGAGCTGTTTTTT
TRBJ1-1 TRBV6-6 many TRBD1 CASCTGGRGTEAFF TGTGCCAGCTGTACAGGGGGCCGGGGCACTGAAGCTTTCTTT
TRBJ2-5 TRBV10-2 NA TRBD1 CASQGQAAWAQYF TGCGCCAGCCAGGGACAGGCAGCATGGGCCCAGTACTTC
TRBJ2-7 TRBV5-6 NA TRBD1 CASSWRPGQSPYEQYF TGTGCCAGCAGCTGGAGACCGGGACAGAGTCCCTACGAGCAGTACTTC
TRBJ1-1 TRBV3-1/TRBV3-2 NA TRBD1 CASSPGEGQGFFTEAFF TGTGCCAGCAGCCCCGGAGAGGGACAGGGGTTTTTTACTGAAGCTTTCTTT
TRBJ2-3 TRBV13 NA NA CASSLEGGPTDTQYF TGTGCCAGCAGCTTAGAGGGAGGCCCCACAGATACGCAGTATTTT
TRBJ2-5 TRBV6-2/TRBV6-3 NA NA CASSYRMDWPQETQYF TGTGCCAGCAGTTACCGAATGGACTGGCCCCAAGAGACCCAGTACTTC
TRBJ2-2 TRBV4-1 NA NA CASSHPAGLLTRNTGELFF TGCGCCAGCAGCCACCCTGCGGGGCTTCTGACGCGGAACACCGGGGAGCTGTTTTTT
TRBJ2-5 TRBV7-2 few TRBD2 CASSLGVAGTQETQYF TGTGCCAGCAGCTTAGGGGTAGCGGGGACTCAAGAGACCCAGTACTTC
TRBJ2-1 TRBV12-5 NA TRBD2 CASGTGLAGIIYNEQFF TGTGCTAGTGGGACGGGACTAGCGGGGATTATTTACAATGAGCAGTTCTTC
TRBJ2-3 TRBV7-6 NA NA CASSRGGQDTQYF TGTGCCAGCAGCCGCGGGGGCCAGGATACGCAGTATTTT
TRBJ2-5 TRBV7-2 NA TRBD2 CASSSTSGVGETQYF TGTGCCAGCAGTTCCACTAGCGGGGTCGGCGAGACCCAGTACTTC
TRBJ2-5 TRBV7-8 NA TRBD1 CASSLRDRDRQETQYF TGTGCCAGCAGCTTAAGGGACAGGGATCGACAAGAGACCCAGTACTTC
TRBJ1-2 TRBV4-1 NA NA CASSQLLGANNYGYTF TGCGCCAGCAGCCAATTATTAGGGGCTAACAACTATGGCTACACCTTC
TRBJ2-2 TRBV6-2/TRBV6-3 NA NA CASSRLPGNTGELFF TGTGCCAGCAGCCGTTTACCCGGGAACACCGGGGAGCTGTTTTTT
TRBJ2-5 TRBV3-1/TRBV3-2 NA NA CASSQVTGGAGTQYF TGTGCCAGCAGCCAAGTGACGGGGGGCGCCGGGACCCAGTACTTC
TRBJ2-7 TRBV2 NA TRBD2 CASSLRASGTYEQYF TGTGCCAGCTCCCTCCGGGCTAGCGGAACCTACGAGCAGTACTTC
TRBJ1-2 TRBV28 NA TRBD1 CASSSGTGVYGYTF TGTGCCAGCAGCTCCGGGACAGGGGTTTATGGCTACACCTTC
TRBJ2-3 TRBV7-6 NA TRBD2 CASSLFWRGGSDTQYF TGTGCCAGCAGCCTCTTCTGGCGGGGGGGCTCAGATACGCAGTATTTT
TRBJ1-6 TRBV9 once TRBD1 CASSGQGSNSPLHF TGTGCCAGCAGCGGACAGGGAAGCAATTCACCCCTCCACTTT
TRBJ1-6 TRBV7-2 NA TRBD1 CASSLLPLTGKDSPLHF TGTGCCAGCAGCTTGCTCCCCCTGACAGGGAAGGATTCACCCCTCCACTTT
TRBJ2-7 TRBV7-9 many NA CASSLGMTGEQYF TGTGCCAGCAGCTTAGGGATGACGGGGGAGCAGTACTTC